A single sample is the source of the 22 T cell receptor beta chains below, sequenced in a study of T cell responses to AZD1222 COVID-19 vaccine. The method was immunoSEQ multiplex PCR; TCRdb's version includes in-frame clones alone and lacks a portion of them. The sample holds approximately 150,000 clones; 90% are singletons and the top ten take around 2.9%. Source: peripheral blood, taken on day 0 of AZD1222 vaccination. These receptors all come from an adult in good health.

The CDR3 coding sequence is TGTGCCAGCAGCTTGGTAGTTAGGGGTGAAAAACTGTTTTTT. Translation: CASSLVVRGEKLFF. The chain links TRBV5-8 to TRBJ1-4, with D tentatively TRBD1 (5 bases). V gave up 0 bases and J gave up 7 bases, with 10 bases separating them. The CDR3 runs 14 residues. Germline values: CDR1 SGHTS, CDR2 YDEGEE.

V and J are TRBV6-5 and TRBJ1-2; no clear D gene. Germline loops: CDR1 MNHEY, CDR2 SVGAGI. The germline V and J ends were trimmed by 6 bases and 7 bases, with 18 bases remaining between them. CDR3 size: 14 residues. In DNA, the CDR3 is TGTGCCAGCAGGGACTCGGGGTCCCTTGGTGGCTACACCTTC. It specifies CASRDSGSLGGYTF.

V is TRBV14 and J is TRBJ1-1, with 8 bases that match TRBD1. The CDR3 contains 14 residues. Trimming removed 4 bases from V and 7 bases from J; junction bases left unmatched: 8. From germline, CDR1 is SGHDN and CDR2 FVKESK. The CDR3 sequence: CASSPLDREGEAFF. DNA of the CDR3: TGTGCCAGCAGCCCGCTGGACAGGGAGGGTGAAGCTTTCTTT.

V and J are TRBV7-9 and TRBJ1-4; 12 bases agree with TRBD1. Germline V gene sequence: CDR1 SEHNR, CDR2 FQNEAQ (reference sequence). The ends lost 4 bases at V and 4 bases at J; junction bases unmatched: 10. The CDR3 sequence is 18 residues long. Here the CDR3 reads CASSSPRDRGHVNEKLFF. CDR3 nucleotides: TGTGCCAGCAGCTCACCAAGGGACAGGGGGCATGTTAATGAAAAACTGTTTTTT. Full variable domain (rest looked up from reference TRBV7-9 and TRBJ1-4): DTGVSQNPRHKITKRGQNVTFRCDPISEHNRLYWYRQTLGQGPEFLTYFQNEAQLEKSRLLSDRFSAERPKGSFSTLEIQRTEQGDSAMYLCASSSPRDRGHVNEKLFFGSGTQLSVL.

The genes are TRBV18 and TRBJ1-5; D not resolved. Trimming stripped 3 bases from V and 3 bases from J, with 12 bases between. Germline values: CDR1 KGHSH, CDR2 LQKENI. The CDR3 consists of 15 residues. The CDR3 DNA reads TGTGCCAGCTCACCCCCGGACGGCCTCAATCAGCCCCAGCATTTT. Translation: CASSPPDGLNQPQHF.

The rearrangement uses TRBV3-1 (or the pseudogene TRBV3-2) and TRBJ1-1; D remains unclear. CDR1 LGHDT and CDR2 YNNKEL come from the germline V gene (reference sequence). The CDR3 has 12 residues. With 3 bases removed from V and 3 bases from J, the gap between germline ends came to 5 bases. The CDR3 reads CASSQGYTEAFF. DNA for the CDR3: TGTGCCAGCAGCCAGGGTTACACTGAAGCTTTCTTT.

The chain couples TRBV9 to TRBJ2-2, with 11 bases aligning to TRBD2. The CDR3 totals 19 residues. In germline, CDR1 is SGDLS, CDR2 YYNGEE. Germline trimming cut 0 bases from V and 2 bases from J; bases unmatched to any gene: 9. The CDR3 protein is CASSVVPIAGGLNTGELFF. The CDR3 nucleotides read TGTGCCAGCAGCGTAGTCCCTATAGCGGGGGGGCTTAACACCGGGGAGCTGTTTTTT.

In DNA, the CDR3 is TGTGCCACCGAGAGCCCCACTCCCTGCTGCACAGATACGCAGTATTTT. Translation: CATESPTPCCTDTQYF. The chain combines TRBV24-1 with TRBJ2-3; no clear D gene. CDR3 size: 16 residues. V shed 9 bases and J shed 1 base, with 19 bases lying between them. CDR1 is KGHDR, CDR2 SFDVKD, per germline.

The genes are TRBV7-2 and TRBJ1-2; D might be TRBD1 (6 bases). The V end was cut by 5 bases, the J end by 4 bases, with 17 bases between. The CDR3 totals 15 residues. Germline loops: CDR1 SGHTA, CDR2 FQGNSA. The CDR3 nucleotides are TGTGCCAGCAGCCCCCGGGGGGGCGCAGCCTATGGCTACACCTTC. It is translated as CASSPRGGAAYGYTF.

CDR3 bases: TGTGCCAGCAGCAGCCCCCGAGGAGGCGGTAATAGCAATCAGCCCCAGCATTTT. Its translation: CASSSPRGGGNSNQPQHF. The V call is TRBV6-2 or TRBV6-3, the J call TRBJ1-5; D gene unclear. Trimming removed 6 bases from V and 0 bases from J, with 21 bases in between. The germline CDR1 and CDR2 sequences are MNHEY and SVGEGT. The CDR3 covers 18 residues.

This chain links TRBV7-9 with TRBJ1-5; maybe TRBD1 (5 bases). V gave up 4 bases and J gave up 2 bases, with 15 bases separating them. The CDR3 length is 16 residues. Germline V CDR1 and CDR2: SEHNR, FQNEAQ (reference sequence). CDR3 amino acids: CASSSDRRAGNQPQHF. CDR3 nucleotides: TGTGCCAGCAGCTCCGACAGAAGGGCTGGCAATCAGCCCCAGCATTTT.

Comment on this clone: One end of the junction fails to match germline, which may point to a read error. The V gene is TRBV19, the J gene TRBJ2-7; the match to TRBD2 covers 8 bases. The CDR3 contains 11 residues. Germline values: CDR1 LNHDA, CDR2 SQIVND (reference sequence). In DNA, the CDR3 is TGCTCCGCGGGGGGAGCCCGCGAGCAGTACTTC. Its protein is CSAGGAREQYF. The full variable domain, rest sourced from reference TRBV19 and TRBJ2-7, is DGGITQSPKYLFRKEGQNVTLSCEQNLNHDAMYWYRQDPGQGLRLIYYSQIVNDFQKGDIAEGYSVSREKKESFPLTVTSAQKNPTAFYLCSAGGAREQYFGPGTRLTVT.

V is TRBV7-9 and J is TRBJ2-5; D is undetermined. Germline assignment: CDR1 SEHNR and CDR2 FQNEAQ (reference sequence). The V end lost 2 bases, the J end lost 1 base, and 2 bases lay between the germline ends. The CDR3 is 12 amino acids. The CDR3 coding sequence is TGTGCCAGCAGCTTAATCCAAGAGACCCAGTACTTC. Amino acid sequence: CASSLIQETQYF.

The V and J genes are TRBV12-3 or TRBV12-4 and TRBJ1-1, with D unresolved. CDR3 length: 13 amino acids. The V end lost 3 bases, the J end lost 0 bases, and 5 bases lay between the germline ends. This chain's CDR3 is CASSFGLNTEAFF. In DNA form, the CDR3 reads TGTGCCAGCAGTTTCGGCCTGAACACTGAAGCTTTCTTT.

This chain joins TRBV20-1 and TRBJ2-3, with unresolved D. This CDR3 has 11 residues. In germline, CDR1 is DFQATT, CDR2 SNEGSKA (reference sequence). V was trimmed by 4 bases and J by 4 bases, leaving 6 bases between them. The CDR3 sequence: CSANKADTQYF. CDR3 DNA: TGCAGTGCTAACAAAGCAGATACGCAGTATTTT.

This sequence joins TRBV6-2 or TRBV6-3 and TRBJ1-1; D is unclear. V lost 6 bases and J 3 bases, leaving 11 bases between the germline ends. The CDR3 extends over 13 amino acids. Germline V gene lookup returns CDR1 MNHEY and CDR2 SVGEGT. CDR3 protein: CASSREEYTEAFF. CDR3 coding DNA: TGTGCCAGCAGCCGCGAGGAGTACACTGAAGCTTTCTTT.

The V and J genes are TRBV7-2 and TRBJ2-7, with 10 positions matching TRBD1. Losses at the gene ends were 7 bases for V and 5 bases for J; bases not matched to a gene: 11. The CDR3 length is 15 residues. Germline values: CDR1 SGHTA, CDR2 FQGNSA. CDR3 DNA: TGTGCCAGCACCGACGGCGGGGACAGGGGCCACGAGCAGTACTTC. It is translated as CASTDGGDRGHEQYF.

The genes are TRBV4-3 and TRBJ1-4; a possible D gene is TRBD1 (5 bases). The length of the CDR3 is 17 residues. Per the germline V gene, CDR1 is LGHNA and CDR2 is YSLEER. Trimming cost V 0 bases and J 5 bases, with 16 bases left between them. The CDR3 protein is CASSQDVHGGENEKLFF. CDR3 DNA: TGCGCCAGCAGCCAAGATGTCCACGGGGGGGAGAATGAAAAACTGTTTTTT.

The chain carries TRBV9 and TRBJ1-2; 10 nucleotides line up with TRBD1. V shed 3 bases, J shed 3 bases, and the junction held 14 bases outside the gene matches. The CDR3 runs 18 residues. CDR1 SGDLS and CDR2 YYNGEE come from the germline V gene. CDR3 DNA: TGTGCCAGCAGCGCCTACGGGACAGGGGAGATGATGGACTATGGCTACACCTTC. It translates to CASSAYGTGEMMDYGYTF. The variable domain in full, completed from reference TRBV9 and TRBJ1-2, reads DSGVTQTPKHLITATGQRVTLRCSPRSGDLSVYWYQQSLDQGLQFLIQYYNGEERAKGNILERFSAQQFPDLHSELNLSSLELGDSALYFCASSAYGTGEMMDYGYTFGSGTRLTVV.

This chain links TRBV11-3 with TRBJ1-1; TRBD1 aligns across 7 bases. Germline V gene data show CDR1 as SGHNT and CDR2 as YENEEA. This CDR3 spans 13 amino acids. With V trimmed by 5 bases and J by 5 bases, 5 bases remained unmatched. The CDR3 loop reads CASSTGVGTEAFF. DNA for the CDR3: TGTGCCAGCAGCACAGGGGTCGGAACTGAAGCTTTCTTT.

The rearrangement joins TRBV27 to TRBJ2-7, with 8 nucleotides matching TRBD1. The germline V gene has CDR1 MNHEY and CDR2 SMNVEV (reference sequence). The V and J ends lost 2 bases and 5 bases, in that order; junction bases with no gene match: 5. CDR3 length equals 14 residues. The CDR3 here is CASSLGQGRNEQYF. As DNA, the CDR3 is TGTGCCAGCAGTTTAGGACAGGGTAGGAACGAGCAGTACTTC.

The chain is built from TRBV6-5 and TRBJ2-5; 10 bases line up with TRBD2. There are 13 residues in the CDR3. Germline assignment: CDR1 MNHEY and CDR2 SVGAGI. After removal of 6 bases from V and 8 bases from J, the junction contained 6 bases not matched to a gene. CDR3 nucleotides: TGTGCCAGCAGAGGACTAGCGGCCATCACCCAGTACTTC. Its translation: CASRGLAAITQYF.